The present TCR beta chain was sequenced within a study of T cells in localized non-small cell lung cancer. Study conclusions and caveats: Owing to sequencing of a solitary tumor region, heterogeneity cannot be discounted. Uninvolved adjacent lung showed higher T cell clonality than tumor. The study linked higher blood T cell density to longer overall survival.

Adjacent lung was taken at least 2 cm from the tumor margin, free of atypia. V lost 7 bases and J lost 8, with 15 bases in between. The CDR3 is 12 amino acids. Germline CDR1 SQVTM, CDR2 ANQGSEA. Note on this clone: Its matching antigen is unknown.

The data were produced by immunoSEQ multiplex PCR, yet TCRdb's version contains in-frame clones alone and is incomplete. The sample has more than 1,000 clones, approximately 22% seen once. This chain uses TRBV29-1 with TRBJ2-1; D is possibly TRBD2 (6 bases). Here the sequenced sample was normal lung tissue next to the tumor, taken before any cancer treatment. This clonotype was obtained from a woman aged 40 to 75 with stage III lung adenocarcinoma. The CDR3 is CSAMTRQDEQFF. The CDR3 DNA follows: TGCAGCGCCATGACTAGGCAGGATGAGCAGTTCTTC.